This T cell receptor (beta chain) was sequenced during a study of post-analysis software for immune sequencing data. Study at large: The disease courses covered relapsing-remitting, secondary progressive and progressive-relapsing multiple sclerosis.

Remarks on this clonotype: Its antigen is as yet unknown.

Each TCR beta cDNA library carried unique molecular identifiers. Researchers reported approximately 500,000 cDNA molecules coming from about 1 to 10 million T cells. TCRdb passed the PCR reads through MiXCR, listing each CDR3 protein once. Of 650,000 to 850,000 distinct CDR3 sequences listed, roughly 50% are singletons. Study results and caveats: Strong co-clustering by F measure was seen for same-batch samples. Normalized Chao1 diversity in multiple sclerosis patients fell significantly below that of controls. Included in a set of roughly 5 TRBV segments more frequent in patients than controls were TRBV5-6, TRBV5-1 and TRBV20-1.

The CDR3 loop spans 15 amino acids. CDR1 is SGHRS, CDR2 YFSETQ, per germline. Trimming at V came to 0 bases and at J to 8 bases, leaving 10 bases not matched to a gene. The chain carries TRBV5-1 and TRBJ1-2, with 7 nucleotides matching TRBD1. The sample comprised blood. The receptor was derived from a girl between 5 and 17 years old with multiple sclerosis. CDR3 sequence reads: CASSLEAQGVTGYTF. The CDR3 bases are TGCGCCAGCAGCTTGGAGGCCCAGGGGGTGACCGGCTACACCTTC.